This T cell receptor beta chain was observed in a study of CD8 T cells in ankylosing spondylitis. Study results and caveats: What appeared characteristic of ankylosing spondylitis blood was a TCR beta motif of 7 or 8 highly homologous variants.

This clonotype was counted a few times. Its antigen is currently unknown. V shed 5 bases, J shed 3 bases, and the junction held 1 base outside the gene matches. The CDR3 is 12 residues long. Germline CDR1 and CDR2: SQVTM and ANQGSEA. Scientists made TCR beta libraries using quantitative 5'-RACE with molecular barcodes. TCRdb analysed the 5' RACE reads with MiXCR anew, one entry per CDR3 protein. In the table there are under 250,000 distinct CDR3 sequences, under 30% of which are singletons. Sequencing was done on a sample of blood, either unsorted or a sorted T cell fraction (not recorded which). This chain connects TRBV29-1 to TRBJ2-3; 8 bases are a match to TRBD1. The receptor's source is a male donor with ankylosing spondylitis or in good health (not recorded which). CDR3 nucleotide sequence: TGCAGCGTTCGGACAGGGACAGATACGCAGTATTTT. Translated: CSVRTGTDTQYF.